This TCR beta chain was captured in a study of blood T cell repertoires in COVID-19. Study at large: Both acute and convalescent COVID-19 samples were obtained from the United States, Italy and Spain. T cells, B-cell-depleted T cells, or PBMCs provided the cDNA or gDNA that served as material.

Study processing details: How many nucleated cells were present was estimated from reference gene primer amplification. Measured with immunoSEQ multiplex PCR; TCRdb has only the in-frame clones, and not every one. Clone size and V and J calls were adopted from that table, with D and trimming inferred from the DNA. The data contain 130,000 to 150,000 clones, approximately 90% of them singletons. The CDR3 is 19 residues long. V gave up 4 bases and J gave up 6 bases; unmatched junction bases: 17. CDR1 and CDR2 from the germline V gene are SGHTA and FQGNSA. Seattle cases were enrolled at active infection and followed longitudinally.

The receptor was derived from a man aged 18-30 years with COVID-19, enrolled during active disease. The genes are TRBV7-2 and TRBJ2-3, with 12 nucleotides matching TRBD2. Sequences were obtained from peripheral blood. CDR3 residues: CASSSPPGLAGGPGDTQYF. In nucleotides, the CDR3 is TGTGCCAGCAGCTCCCCCCCCGGGCTAGCGGGAGGGCCGGGGGATACGCAGTATTTT.